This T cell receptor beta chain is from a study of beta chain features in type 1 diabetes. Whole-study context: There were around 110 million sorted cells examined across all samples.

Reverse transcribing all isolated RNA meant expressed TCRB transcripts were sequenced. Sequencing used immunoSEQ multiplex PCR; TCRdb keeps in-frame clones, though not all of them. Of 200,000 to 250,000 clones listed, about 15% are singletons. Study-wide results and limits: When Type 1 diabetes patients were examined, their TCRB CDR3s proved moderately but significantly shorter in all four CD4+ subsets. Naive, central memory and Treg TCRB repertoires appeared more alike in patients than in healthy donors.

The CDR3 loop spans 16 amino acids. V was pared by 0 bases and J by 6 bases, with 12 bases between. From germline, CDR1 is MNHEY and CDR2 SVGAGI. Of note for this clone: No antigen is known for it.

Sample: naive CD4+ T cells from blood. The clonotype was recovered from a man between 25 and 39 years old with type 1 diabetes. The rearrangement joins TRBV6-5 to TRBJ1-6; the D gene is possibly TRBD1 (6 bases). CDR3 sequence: CASSYSSGTPNSPLHF. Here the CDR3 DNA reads TGTGCCAGCAGTTACTCGAGTGGGACACCTAATTCACCCCTCCACTTT.